The 28 T cell receptor beta chains reported below all come from one sample, sequenced in a study of cytomegalovirus exposure and HLA in healthy donors. Primers for the PCR totalled 60 Vbeta and 13 Jbeta. TCRdb's table, derived via immunoSEQ multiplex PCR, lists solely in-frame clones and lacks some. The data contain some 160,000 clones, around 78% of them singletons. Sample: PBMCs. Every receptor here comes from a man aged 40-49 years in good health and CMV-seronegative.

This chain connects TRBV28 to TRBJ2-7; TRBD1 aligns across 9 bases. CDR1 is MDHEN and CDR2 is SYDVKM in the germline V gene. V shed 6 bases and J 1 base; nucleotides not matched to a gene: 7. CDR3 length equals 15 residues. The CDR3: CASSISGTGSYEQYF. The DNA of the CDR3 is TGTGCCAGCAGCATATCCGGGACAGGGTCCTACGAGCAGTACTTC.

This rearrangement joins TRBV5-1 to TRBJ2-7, with 10 bases that match TRBD1. V shed 5 bases, J shed 4 bases, and the junction held 6 bases outside the gene matches. The CDR3 length is 14 residues. CDR1 is SGHRS and CDR2 is YFSETQ in the germline V gene. The CDR3 loop is CASRPGTGDYEQYF. CDR3 bases: TGCGCCAGCAGGCCCGGGACAGGGGATTACGAGCAGTACTTC. The whole variable domain, remainder taken from reference TRBV5-1 and TRBJ2-7, is KAGVTQTPRYLIKTRGQQVTLSCSPISGHRSVSWYQQTPGQGLQFLFEYFSETQRNKGNFPGRFSGRQFSNSRSEMNVSTLELGDSALYLCASRPGTGDYEQYFGPGTRLTVT.

The gene calls are TRBV28 and TRBJ1-5; D uncertain. Germline CDR1 MDHEN, CDR2 SYDVKM. V dropped 7 bases and J dropped 1 base, with 17 bases sitting between them. The CDR3 is 16 residues long. The CDR3 is CASKTGGGTSNQPQHF. The CDR3 DNA reads as TGTGCCAGCAAAACTGGCGGCGGTACGAGCAATCAGCCCCAGCATTTT.

The rearrangement links TRBV10-3 to TRBJ1-2; 9 bases fit TRBD1. V shed 10 bases and J 2 bases; nucleotides not matched to a gene: 5. The CDR3 has 13 residues. Germline values: CDR1 ENHRY, CDR2 SYGVKD. In DNA form, the CDR3 reads TGTGCCACAGGAACAGGGGGCAACTATGGCTACACCTTC. Translation: CATGTGGNYGYTF.

Comments on this clone: One end of the junction fails to match germline, which may point to a read error. V is TRBV7-9 and J is TRBJ2-1; tentative D call: TRBD2 (5 bases). The V gene's germline CDR1 is SEHNR and CDR2 FQNEAQ (reference sequence). CDR3 length: 15 amino acids. The DNA of the CDR3 is TGTTCCAGCCAACATGCTAATCGACTACCTCATGAGCAGTTCTTC. Protein sequence: CSSQHANRLPHEQFF.

The V and J genes are TRBV5-1 and TRBJ2-5; 7 nucleotides line up with TRBD1. V gave up 4 bases and J gave up 5 bases; unmatched junction bases: 8. The CDR3 covers 14 residues. Germline CDR1 SGHRS, CDR2 YFSETQ. CDR3 DNA: TGCGCCAGCAGCATCCAACTGGACAGGGAGACCCAGTACTTC. It encodes CASSIQLDRETQYF.

The V and J genes are TRBV5-1 and TRBJ2-7; 10 nucleotides line up with TRBD1. CDR1 is SGHRS and CDR2 is YFSETQ in the germline V gene. V was clipped by 6 bases and J by 3 bases; unmatched bases: 6. The CDR3 length is 14 residues. The CDR3 loop reads CASTWTGGSYEQYF. The CDR3 DNA reads TGCGCCAGCACTTGGACAGGGGGTAGCTACGAGCAGTACTTC.

The rearrangement joins TRBV14 to TRBJ2-5; no definite D call. This CDR3 comprises 14 residues. CDR1 and CDR2 (germline): SGHDN, FVKESK. V gave up 0 bases and J gave up 9 bases, with 14 bases separating them. CDR3 nucleotides: TGTGCCAGCAGCCAAGATCTCCACCTAGGCGCCCAGTACTTC. Amino acids: CASSQDLHLGAQYF.

Notes on this clone: Given a much more abundant clone one base away, this may be a read error. The chain recombines TRBV4-2 with TRBJ1-5; no clear D gene. The CDR3 extends over 12 amino acids. The germline V gene encodes CDR1 LGHNA and CDR2 YNFKEQ. Trimming took off 0 bases at V and 9 bases at J, with 6 bases between the two ends. The CDR3 DNA is TGTGCCAGCAGCCAAGAGGCGGGGCCCCAGCATTTT. This encodes CASSQEAGPQHF.

The rearrangement links TRBV27 to TRBJ2-6, with D possibly matching TRBD1 (5 bases). Germline CDR1 and CDR2: MNHEY and SMNVEV (reference sequence). The length of the CDR3 is 19 residues. Trimming cost V 7 bases and J 4 bases, with 26 bases left between them. CDR3 sequence: CASKAIGQGGRKGANVLTF. CDR3 DNA sequence: TGTGCCAGCAAAGCGATTGGGCAGGGTGGGCGAAAAGGGGCCAACGTCCTGACTTTC.

The chain combines TRBV27 with TRBJ2-7, with D maybe TRBD1 (6 bases). Germline assignment: CDR1 MNHEY and CDR2 SMNVEV (reference sequence). The CDR3 runs to 14 residues. V shed 5 bases and J shed 3 bases, with 14 bases lying between them. In nucleotides, the CDR3 is TGTGCCAGCAGTATCCGGGACACCAGCTACGAGCAGTACTTC. Protein sequence: CASSIRDTSYEQYF.

With respect to this clone: A junction boundary mismatches the germline segment, possibly from a read error. The chain uses TRBV7-9 and TRBJ2-1; TRBD2 matches 15 bases. The CDR3 covers 16 residues. Germline V CDR1 and CDR2: SEHNR, FQNEAQ (reference sequence). The CDR3 reads CSSSTGLAGGYNEQFF. In nucleotides, the CDR3 is TGTTCCAGCAGCACCGGACTAGCGGGAGGGTACAATGAGCAGTTCTTC.

This clone has only a few counts. V usage is TRBV19 and J usage is TRBJ2-7; D may be TRBD2 (6 bases). V was shortened by 3 bases and J by 5 bases, with 14 bases between the two germline ends. The CDR3 loop spans 14 amino acids. Germline V CDR1 and CDR2: LNHDA, SQIVND (reference sequence). CDR3 sequence (DNA): TGTGCCAGTAGTATGTGGCAGGGAGGCAACGAGCAGTACTTC. Amino acids: CASSMWQGGNEQYF.

The V gene is TRBV10-3, the J gene TRBJ1-5; D uncertain. The V end was cut by 0 bases, the J end by 15 bases, with 15 bases between. The germline V gene encodes CDR1 ENHRY and CDR2 SYGVKD. CDR3 size: 13 residues. The CDR3 DNA is TGTGCCATCAGTGAGTCGAATTCGGGAAGTGGGCATTTT. It encodes CAISESNSGSGHF.

This clone has a handful of counts. The chain employs TRBV7-9 and TRBJ1-5, with D perhaps matching TRBD1 (6 bases). This CDR3 is 17 amino acids long. V was trimmed by 1 base and J by 0 bases, leaving 13 bases between them. Germline lookup yields CDR1 SEHNR and CDR2 FQNEAQ (reference sequence). The CDR3 loop reads CASSLEWGLYSNQPQHF. In nucleotides, the CDR3 is TGTGCCAGCAGCTTAGAGTGGGGGCTATATAGCAATCAGCCCCAGCATTTT.

The chain is built from TRBV2 and TRBJ1-1; D not certain. Germline V gives CDR1 SNHLY, CDR2 FYNNEI. V was shortened by 5 bases and J by 0 bases, with 16 bases between the two germline ends. The CDR3 is 16 residues long. The chain's CDR3 is CASSIFSDTMNTEAFF. The CDR3, as DNA: TGTGCCAGCAGTATATTTTCCGACACCATGAACACTGAAGCTTTCTTT. The complete variable domain, with remaining parts taken from reference TRBV2 and TRBJ1-1, reads EPEVTQTPSHQVTQMGQEVILRCVPISNHLYFYWYRQILGQKVEFLVSFYNNEISEKSEIFDDQFSVERPDGSNFTLKIRSTKLEDSAMYFCASSIFSDTMNTEAFFGQGTRLTVV.

CDR3 sequence reads: CASSRLIRDSIKSGYTF. As DNA, the CDR3 is TGTGCCAGCAGCCGACTGATCCGGGACAGTATTAAAAGTGGCTACACCTTC. The chain combines TRBV7-9 with TRBJ1-2; TRBD1 matches at 7 bases. The CDR3 runs to 17 residues. The germline gives CDR1 SEHNR, CDR2 FQNEAQ (reference sequence). V lost 5 bases, J lost 7 bases, and 19 bases stayed unmatched.

The chain links TRBV7-8 to TRBJ2-3, with D perhaps matching TRBD1 (7 bases). V dropped 1 base and J dropped 6 bases, with 17 bases sitting between them. The CDR3 contains 16 residues. Germline V gene data show CDR1 as SGHVS and CDR2 as FQNEAQ. CDR3 sequence: CASSLVAGGPVDTQYF. The CDR3 nucleotides are TGTGCCAGCAGCTTAGTAGCAGGGGGGCCCGTCGATACGCAGTATTTT. The full variable domain, completed using reference TRBV7-8 and TRBJ2-3, is GAGVSQSPRYKVAKRGQDVALRCDPISGHVSLFWYQQALGQGPEFLTYFQNEAQLDKSGLPSDRFFAERPEGSVSTLKIQRTQQEDSAVYLCASSLVAGGPVDTQYFGPGTRLTVL.

The chain employs TRBV11-3 and TRBJ2-1; 10 bases are a match to TRBD1. The CDR3 has 15 residues. Trimming at V came to 6 bases and at J to 5 bases, leaving 7 bases not matched to a gene. The germline gives CDR1 SGHNT, CDR2 YENEEA. The CDR3 spells CASSFDRGLHNEQFF. The CDR3 DNA sequence: TGTGCCAGCAGTTTCGACAGGGGGCTCCACAATGAGCAGTTCTTC.

The rearrangement joins TRBV27 to TRBJ2-7; 9 nucleotides agree with TRBD2. Germline V gene sequence: CDR1 MNHEY, CDR2 SMNVEV (reference sequence). The CDR3 covers 16 residues. The junction had 8 bases not matched to a gene; V was cut back by 5 bases and J by 0 bases. The CDR3 sequence is CASSTGLARSSYEQYF. The CDR3 DNA reads as TGTGCCAGCAGTACAGGACTAGCGAGAAGCTCCTACGAGCAGTACTTC.

The chain couples TRBV19 to TRBJ2-1; a possible D gene is TRBD2 (6 bases). The CDR3 runs 16 residues. The V end lost 4 bases, the J end lost 4 bases, and 17 bases lay between the germline ends. CDR1 and CDR2 from the germline V gene are LNHDA and SQIVND (reference sequence). CDR3 sequence (DNA): TGTGCCAGTAGTAGCCCGACTACTAGCCCATACAATGAGCAGTTCTTC. Translating gives CASSSPTTSPYNEQFF.

To note about this clone: Other DNA variants within this sample encode the same CDR3. The chain employs TRBV4-2 and TRBJ2-5, with 8 bases fitting TRBD2. The germline gives CDR1 LGHNA, CDR2 YNFKEQ. Trimming at V came to 1 base and at J to 2 bases, leaving 3 bases not matched to a gene. The CDR3 consists of 15 residues. CDR3 loop: CASSQGLANQETQYF. In DNA, the CDR3 is TGTGCCAGCAGCCAAGGACTAGCGAATCAAGAGACCCAGTACTTC.

V gene TRBV14 combines with J gene TRBJ2-4; D is possibly TRBD2 (5 bases). Germline V lookup: CDR1 SGHDN, CDR2 FVKESK. CDR3 length: 15 residues. Trimming pared 2 bases from V and 0 bases from J, leaving 8 bases between. Here the CDR3 DNA reads TGTGCCAGCAGCCAAATGGGAGTAGCCAAAAACATTCAGTACTTC. Translated: CASSQMGVAKNIQYF.

The chain uses TRBV19 and TRBJ1-5; 9 positions match TRBD1. Losses at the gene ends were 4 bases for V and 7 bases for J; bases not matched to a gene: 5. Germline CDR1 is LNHDA and CDR2 is SQIVND (reference sequence). The CDR3 spans 14 residues. CDR3 in DNA: TGTGCCAGTAGTACCGGACAGGGGCGACAGCCCCAGCATTTT. This translates into CASSTGQGRQPQHF. Using reference TRBV19 and TRBJ1-5 for the parts outside the CDR3, the full variable domain is DGGITQSPKYLFRKEGQNVTLSCEQNLNHDAMYWYRQDPGQGLRLIYYSQIVNDFQKGDIAEGYSVSREKKESFPLTVTSAQKNPTAFYLCASSTGQGRQPQHFGDGTRLSIL.

This rearrangement joins TRBV11-3 to TRBJ2-7, with D unclear. The CDR3 consists of 16 residues. The V gene's germline CDR1 is SGHNT and CDR2 YENEEA. With 4 bases removed from V and 1 base from J, the gap between germline ends came to 17 bases. CDR3 bases: TGTGCCAGCAGCTCCGCGGAGCGCCTTCCTTCCTACGAGCAGTACTTC. Its translation is CASSSAERLPSYEQYF.

The chain uses TRBV7-3 and TRBJ1-1; D is unresolved. The CDR3 runs to 15 residues. Trimming took off 4 bases at V and 1 base at J, with 13 bases between the two ends. From germline, CDR1 is SGHTA and CDR2 FQGTGA. The CDR3 is CASSSKGDPNTEAFF. In DNA form, the CDR3 reads TGTGCCAGCAGCTCCAAGGGAGATCCGAACACTGAAGCTTTCTTT. The variable domain in full, completed from reference TRBV7-3 and TRBJ1-1, reads GAGVSQTPSNKVTEKGKYVELRCDPISGHTALYWYRQSLGQGPEFLIYFQGTGAADDSGLPNDRFFAVRPEGSVSTLKIQRTERGDSAVYLCASSSKGDPNTEAFFGQGTRLTVV.

The rearrangement links TRBV6-5 to TRBJ1-3; possibly TRBD1 for D (6 bases). The germline V gene encodes CDR1 MNHEY and CDR2 SVGAGI. Trimming pared 6 bases from V and 1 base from J, leaving 13 bases between. This CDR3 spans 15 amino acids. The CDR3 DNA is TGTGCCAGCAGACAGGGCAGGGTGTCTGGAAACACCATATATTTT. Residues: CASRQGRVSGNTIYF.

This rearrangement joins TRBV2 to TRBJ1-2, with D possibly TRBD1 on 5 matching bases. The CDR3 is 17 residues long. V dropped 2 bases and J dropped 3 bases, with 19 bases sitting between them. The germline V gene encodes CDR1 SNHLY and CDR2 FYNNEI. The CDR3 bases are TGTGCCAGCAGTGAAAACCCCGTCCGCGGACACCACTATGGCTACACCTTC. It yields the protein CASSENPVRGHHYGYTF.